These 19 T cell receptor beta chains were sequenced from one sample in a study of metastatic and nonmetastatic thyroid tumors. TCRdb re-called clones from the PCR reads using MiXCR. The sample contains about 52,000 clones, over 15% of which appear only once. Thyroid surgery was preceded by no treatment in any patient. The specimen was blood. The receptor set was obtained from a female donor with papillary thyroid cancer or a benign thyroid nodule (not recorded which). Some clones in this sample may be carry-over from other donors' samples.

Many counts were recorded for this clone. V is TRBV11-2 and J is TRBJ2-7, with D hard to call. CDR3 size: 14 residues. Deletions cut 6 bases from V and 3 bases from J, with 15 bases between. Germline V CDR1 and CDR2: SGHAT, FQNNGV. CDR3 in amino acids: CASSQMLTDYEQYF. The CDR3 nucleotides are TGTGCCAGCAGTCAGATGTTGACGGACTACGAGCAGTACTTC.

This clone was observed many times. This chain links TRBV6-1 with TRBJ2-1, with TRBD2 identical over 8 bases. Germline-derived CDR1 and CDR2 are MNHNS and SASEGT. The CDR3 consists of 15 residues. The trim removed 5 bases at V and 10 bases at J, leaving 13 bases unmatched. CDR3 coding DNA: TGTGCCAGCAGTTCGGGGGGGGCTGTACAATGGGAGCAGTTCTTC. Amino acids: CASSSGGAVQWEQFF.

This clone was seen repeatedly, ten times or more. The chain couples TRBV9 to TRBJ2-1; D gene uncertain. This CDR3 comprises 16 residues. From germline, CDR1 is SGDLS and CDR2 YYNGEE. Deletions cut 0 bases from V and 2 bases from J, with 12 bases between. CDR3 amino acids: CASSVEGSRAYNEQFF. The CDR3 bases are TGTGCCAGCAGCGTAGAAGGATCCCGGGCCTACAATGAGCAGTTCTTC.

By proportion, this clone is medium-sized. The rearrangement links TRBV6-1 to TRBJ1-2; D remains unclear. The germline gives CDR1 MNHNS, CDR2 SASEGT. V shed 4 bases and J shed 0 bases, with 12 bases lying between them. This CDR3 is 15 amino acids long. The DNA for the CDR3 is TGTGCCAGCAGTGCTGAGCCTGGAGCTAACTATGGCTACACCTTC. It translates to CASSAEPGANYGYTF.

This clone has a count of ten or more. The rearrangement joins TRBV20-1 to TRBJ2-3, with 10 bases fitting TRBD1. With V trimmed by 1 base and J by 4 bases, 2 bases remained unmatched. The CDR3 consists of 14 residues. Looked up from germline, CDR1 is DFQATT and CDR2 is SNEGSKA (reference sequence). DNA of the CDR3: TGCAGTGCTAGAGCGGGACAGGGGCCAGATACGCAGTATTTT. Protein: CSARAGQGPDTQYF.

This clone was seen at least ten times. The chain links TRBV5-1 to TRBJ2-5; D call uncertain. There are 13 residues in the CDR3. In germline, CDR1 is SGHRS, CDR2 YFSETQ. V dropped 0 bases and J dropped 5 bases, with 8 bases sitting between them. CDR3 residues: CASSLGQKETQYF. CDR3 in DNA: TGCGCCAGCAGCTTGGGGCAGAAGGAGACCCAGTACTTC.

This clone was found many times. The chain joins TRBV7-2 to TRBJ2-5, with 7 bases that match TRBD1. Losses at the gene ends were 0 bases for V and 4 bases for J; bases not matched to a gene: 14. The CDR3 extends over 18 amino acids. Germline values: CDR1 SGHTA, CDR2 FQGNSA. The DNA of the CDR3 is TGTGCCAGCAGCTTAGCTAAAGGGGGCCAAAGGGGACGAGAGACCCAGTACTTC. Translating it yields CASSLAKGGQRGRETQYF.

Points on this clone: An end of the junction does not agree with germline; a read error may underlie this. V is TRBV2 and J is TRBJ2-7; D is perhaps TRBD1 (5 bases). Germline lookup yields CDR1 SNHLY and CDR2 FYNNEI. The CDR3 spans 17 residues. CDR3 coding DNA: TGTGCCAGCAGTGCCGCAATTATCAGGGTTTTGTGCTACGAGCAGTATTTC. It translates to CASSAAIIRVLCYEQYF.

There are a few counts of this clone. The chain combines TRBV2 with TRBJ1-1; unclear D gene. V shed 7 bases and J shed 4 bases, with 10 bases lying between them. Per the germline V gene, CDR1 is SNHLY and CDR2 is FYNNEI. This CDR3 has 12 residues. CDR3 DNA: TGTGCCAGCATAGGACTAGTCACTGAAGCTTTCTTT. This gives the protein CASIGLVTEAFF.

This clone was seen many times. The rearrangement joins TRBV5-1 to TRBJ2-1; unclear D gene. The V end was cut by 3 bases, the J end by 0 bases, with 7 bases between. The CDR3 consists of 14 residues. The germline gives CDR1 SGHRS, CDR2 YFSETQ. CDR3: CASSSRSSYNEQFF. The CDR3 bases are TGCGCCAGCAGCTCGCGGAGCTCCTACAATGAGCAGTTCTTC.

The rearrangement links TRBV6-1 to TRBJ2-7; 9 nucleotides line up with TRBD1. CDR3 length: 15 residues. Germline V gene sequence: CDR1 MNHNS, CDR2 SASEGT. The trim removed 8 bases at V and 2 bases at J, leaving 10 bases unmatched. This chain's CDR3 is CASVEAGTGTYEQYF. The CDR3 nucleotides are TGTGCCAGCGTTGAAGCCGGGACAGGGACCTACGAGCAGTACTTC.

This clone has ten or more counts. This rearrangement joins TRBV6-1 to TRBJ2-7, with 7 nucleotides matching TRBD2. V shed 6 bases and J 2 bases; nucleotides not matched to a gene: 7. The CDR3 contains 14 residues. Per the germline V gene, CDR1 is MNHNS and CDR2 is SASEGT. CDR3 amino acids: CASSLPGTTYEQYF. CDR3 sequence (DNA): TGTGCCAGCAGCCTTCCGGGGACTACCTACGAGCAGTACTTC.

This clone was counted between two and nine times. The chain has TRBV6-1 and TRBJ2-1; 9 bases align to TRBD2. The CDR3 loop spans 14 amino acids. V shed 6 bases, J shed 3 bases, and the junction held 3 bases outside the gene matches. Germline CDR1 MNHNS, CDR2 SASEGT. CDR3 protein: CASRLAGVYNEQFF. The CDR3 DNA follows: TGTGCCAGCAGATTAGCGGGAGTCTACAATGAGCAGTTCTTC.

The genes are TRBV6-1 and TRBJ2-3, with 8 bases matching TRBD2. This CDR3 has 14 amino acids. With 5 bases clipped from V and 5 bases from J, the junction kept 6 bases outside the gene matches. Germline V gives CDR1 MNHNS, CDR2 SASEGT. CDR3 bases: TGTGCCAGCAGTCCCGTGACTAGCGTAGATACGCAGTATTTT. It is translated as CASSPVTSVDTQYF.

Comments on this clone: The junction shows a germline mismatch at one end, possibly a read error. The chain carries TRBV3-1 and TRBJ2-6, with D perhaps matching TRBD1 (5 bases). The length of the CDR3 is 16 residues. CDR1 and CDR2 (germline): LGHDT, YNNKEL (reference sequence). CDR3 coding DNA: TGTGCCAGCAGTGACTTCAGTGGCACTGGGGCCAACTTCCTGACTTTC. Translating it yields CASSDFSGTGANFLTF.

In this sample, this clone turned up a few times. A much more abundant neighbour one base away suggests this may be a read error. The chain combines TRBV12-3 or TRBV12-4 with TRBJ2-6; no clear D. V lost 5 bases to trimming and J lost 9 bases, with 17 bases between them. The CDR3 consists of 15 residues. The CDR3 reads CASSPGSSSFNVLTF. In DNA form, the CDR3 reads TGTGCCAGCAGTCCCGGCAGTTCCTCTTTCAACGTCCTGACTTTC.

This clone appeared many times. As the CDR3 is not closed by the conserved phenylalanine or tryptophan, this likely results from a read error. V is TRBV6-2 or TRBV6-3 and J is TRBJ1-2; TRBD1 agrees at 11 bases. J gave up 8 bases and V 5 bases, and 7 bases lay outside the gene matches. The CDR3 is 14 amino acids. The germline gives CDR1 MNHEY, CDR2 SVGEGT. In DNA form, the CDR3 reads TGTGCCAGCAGTAGGGGGACAGGGGGTCTCGGCTACACCTTA. Its translation is CASSRGTGGLGYTL.

This clone was seen many times. The V call is TRBV28, the J call TRBJ1-1, with unresolved D. Germline CDR1 is MDHEN and CDR2 is SYDVKM. The CDR3 has 15 amino acids. V was pared by 3 bases and J by 6 bases, with 17 bases between. The CDR3 DNA sequence: TGTGCCAGCAGTTTGGGGTCTGCGGGATCGGCTGAAGCTTTCTTT. Its protein is CASSLGSAGSAEAFF.

This clone is medium-sized in the sample. The rearrangement uses TRBV28 and TRBJ2-7; 9 bases agree with TRBD1. The CDR3 is made up of 14 amino acids. Looked up from germline, CDR1 is MDHEN and CDR2 is SYDVKM. V shed 4 bases and J 9 bases; nucleotides not matched to a gene: 10. This CDR3 reads CASSSGTGWVGQYF. In nucleotides, the CDR3 is TGTGCCAGCAGTTCCGGGACAGGGTGGGTTGGGCAGTACTTC.